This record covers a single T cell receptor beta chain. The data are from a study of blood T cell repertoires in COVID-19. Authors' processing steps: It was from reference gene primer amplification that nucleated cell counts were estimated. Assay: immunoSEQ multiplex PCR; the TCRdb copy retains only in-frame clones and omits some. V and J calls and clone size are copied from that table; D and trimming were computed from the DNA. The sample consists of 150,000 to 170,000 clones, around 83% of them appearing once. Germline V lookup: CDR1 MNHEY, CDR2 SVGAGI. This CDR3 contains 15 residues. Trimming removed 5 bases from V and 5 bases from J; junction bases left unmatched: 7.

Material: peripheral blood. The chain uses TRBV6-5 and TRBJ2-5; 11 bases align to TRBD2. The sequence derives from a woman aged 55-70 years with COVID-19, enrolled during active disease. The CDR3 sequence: CASSPSGRPSETQYF. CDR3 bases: TGTGCCAGCAGTCCTAGCGGGAGGCCGAGTGAGACCCAGTACTTC.